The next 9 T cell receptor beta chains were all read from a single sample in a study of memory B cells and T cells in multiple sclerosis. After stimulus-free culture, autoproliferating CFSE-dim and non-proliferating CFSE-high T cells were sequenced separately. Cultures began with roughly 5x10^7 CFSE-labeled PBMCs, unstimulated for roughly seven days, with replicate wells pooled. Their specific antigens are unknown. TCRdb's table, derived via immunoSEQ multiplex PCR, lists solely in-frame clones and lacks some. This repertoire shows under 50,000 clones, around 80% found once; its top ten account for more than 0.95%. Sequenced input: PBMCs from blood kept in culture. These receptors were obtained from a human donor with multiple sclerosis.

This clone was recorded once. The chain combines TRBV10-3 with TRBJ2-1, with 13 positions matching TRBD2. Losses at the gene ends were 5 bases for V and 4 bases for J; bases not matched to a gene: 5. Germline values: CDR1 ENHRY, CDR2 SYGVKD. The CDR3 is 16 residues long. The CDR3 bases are TGTGCCATCAGTCGGACTAGCGGGGGACAATACAATGAGCAGTTCTTC. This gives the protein CAISRTSGGQYNEQFF.

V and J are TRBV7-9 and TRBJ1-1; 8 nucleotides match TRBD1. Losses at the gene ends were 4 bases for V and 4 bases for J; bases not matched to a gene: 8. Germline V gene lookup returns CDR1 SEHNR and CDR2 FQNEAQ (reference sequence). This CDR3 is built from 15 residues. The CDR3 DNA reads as TGTGCCAGCAGCTCGCTGCAGGGGGCTAGCACTGAAGCTTTCTTT. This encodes CASSSLQGASTEAFF.

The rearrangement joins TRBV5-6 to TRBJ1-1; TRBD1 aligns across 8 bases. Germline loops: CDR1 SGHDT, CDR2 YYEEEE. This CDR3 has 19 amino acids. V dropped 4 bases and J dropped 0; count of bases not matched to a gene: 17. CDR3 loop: CASSRLGTGRNWMNTEAFF. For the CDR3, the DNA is TGTGCCAGCAGCCGTTTAGGGACAGGTAGAAACTGGATGAACACTGAAGCTTTCTTT.

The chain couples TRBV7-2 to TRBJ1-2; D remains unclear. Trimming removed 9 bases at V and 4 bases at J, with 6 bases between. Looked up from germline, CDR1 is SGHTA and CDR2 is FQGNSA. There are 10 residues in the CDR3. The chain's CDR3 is CARSFYGYTF. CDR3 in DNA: TGTGCCAGATCCTTCTATGGCTACACCTTC.

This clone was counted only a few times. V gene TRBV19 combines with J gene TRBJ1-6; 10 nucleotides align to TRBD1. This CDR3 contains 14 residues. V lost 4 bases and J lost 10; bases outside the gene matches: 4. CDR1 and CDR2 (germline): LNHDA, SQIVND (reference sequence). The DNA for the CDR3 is TGTGCCAGTAGTACGACAGGGGGCCGGTCACCCCTCCACTTT. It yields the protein CASSTTGGRSPLHF.

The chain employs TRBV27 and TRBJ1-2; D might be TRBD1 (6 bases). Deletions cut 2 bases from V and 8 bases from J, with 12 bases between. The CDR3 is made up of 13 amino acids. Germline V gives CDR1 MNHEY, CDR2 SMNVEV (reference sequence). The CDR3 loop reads CASSLTGSSGYTF. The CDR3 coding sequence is TGTGCCAGCAGTTTAACAGGGTCAAGCGGCTACACCTTC.

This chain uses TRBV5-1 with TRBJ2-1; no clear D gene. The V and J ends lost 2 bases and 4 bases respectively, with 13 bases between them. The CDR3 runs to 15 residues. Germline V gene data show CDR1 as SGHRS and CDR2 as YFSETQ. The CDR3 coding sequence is TGCGCCAGCAGCTTTGGGTGGCGTGGGTACAATGAGCAGTTCTTC. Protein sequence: CASSFGWRGYNEQFF.

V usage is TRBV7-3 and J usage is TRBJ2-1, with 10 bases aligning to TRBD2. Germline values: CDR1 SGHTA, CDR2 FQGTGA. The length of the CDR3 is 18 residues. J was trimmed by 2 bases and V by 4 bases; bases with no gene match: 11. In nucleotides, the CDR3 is TGTGCCAGCAGCTCCCGACCCTTAGCGGGGGGCGCCTACAATGAGCAGTTCTTC. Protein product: CASSSRPLAGGAYNEQFF.

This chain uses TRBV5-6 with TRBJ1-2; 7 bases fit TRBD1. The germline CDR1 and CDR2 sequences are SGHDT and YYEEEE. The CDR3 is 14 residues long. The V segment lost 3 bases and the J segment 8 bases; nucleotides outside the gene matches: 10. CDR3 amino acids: CASSSGQAQRGYTF. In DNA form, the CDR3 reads TGTGCCAGCAGCTCCGGACAGGCCCAGCGAGGCTACACCTTC.